The 13 T cell receptor beta chains below all came from one sample that was sequenced in a study of cytomegalovirus exposure and HLA in healthy donors. With 60 Vbeta and 13 Jbeta primers, the PCR was carried out. Method: immunoSEQ multiplex PCR; TCRdb's copy keeps in-frame clones and lacks some. The sample yields 100,000 to 150,000 clones, about four fifths seen once. The sequenced material came from PBMCs. The receptors shown here come from a male donor in good health and CMV-seropositive.

This chain uses TRBV28 with TRBJ2-5; D might be TRBD1 (6 bases). The germline gives CDR1 MDHEN, CDR2 SYDVKM. The CDR3 spans 13 residues. V was clipped by 7 bases and J by 2 bases, with 11 bases between them. CDR3 DNA sequence: TGTGCCAGCACCCTGGGGGCTCAAGAGACCCAGTACTTC. Translating gives CASTLGAQETQYF.

The V gene is TRBV7-9, the J gene TRBJ1-1; 7 bases agree with TRBD1. V lost 7 bases, J lost 1 base, and 9 bases stayed unmatched. The germline V gene encodes CDR1 SEHNR and CDR2 FQNEAQ (reference sequence). The CDR3 runs to 15 residues. In DNA form, the CDR3 reads TGTGCCAGCACATTACAGGGGACAGAGAACACTGAAGCTTTCTTT. Its protein is CASTLQGTENTEAFF.

This sequence joins TRBV9 and TRBJ1-3; D is undetermined. The CDR3 spans 17 residues. V dropped 3 bases and J dropped 0 bases, with 16 bases sitting between them. The germline CDR1 and CDR2 sequences are SGDLS and YYNGEE. DNA of the CDR3: TGTGCCAGCAGCGCGCGTCCTCAGGCTCTCTCTGGAAACACCATATATTTT. Encoded protein: CASSARPQALSGNTIYF.

The CDR3 DNA is TGTGCCTCGGGTCAACAGGGGTTCAGCAATCAGCCCCAGCATTTT. Residues: CASGQQGFSNQPQHF. The chain uses TRBV30 and TRBJ1-5, with 7 nucleotides matching TRBD1. Germline values: CDR1 GTSNPN, CDR2 SVGIG (reference sequence). The junction had 10 bases not matched to a gene; V was cut back by 7 bases and J by 1 base. This CDR3 is 15 amino acids long. Filled out from reference TRBV30 and TRBJ1-5, the complete variable domain reads SQTIHQWPATLVQPVGSPLSLECTVEGTSNPNLYWYRQAAGRGLQLLFYSVGIGQISSEVPQNLSASRPQDRQFILSSKKLLLSDSGFYLCASGQQGFSNQPQHFGDGTRLSIL.

This rearrangement joins TRBV5-1 to TRBJ2-1; 11 bases align to TRBD2. Trimming cost V 3 bases and J 5 bases; bases outside gene matches: 13. Germline V CDR1 and CDR2: SGHRS, YFSETQ. The CDR3 covers 18 residues. This CDR3 is CASSYGLAGPYNHNEQFF. CDR3 nucleotides: TGCGCCAGCAGCTACGGACTAGCGGGCCCTTACAACCACAATGAGCAGTTCTTC.

This chain links TRBV11-3 with TRBJ2-1; 7 bases line up with TRBD2. The V gene end was trimmed by 1 base and the J gene end by 5 bases; junction bases not matched to a gene: 5. Germline CDR1 reads SGHNT; CDR2 reads YENEEA. This CDR3 is 15 amino acids long. For the CDR3, the DNA is TGTGCCAGCAGCTTAGGGGCTAGCGGAAACAATGAGCAGTTCTTC. Amino acid sequence: CASSLGASGNNEQFF.

The CDR3 sequence is CASSTLPNTGELFF. The DNA for the CDR3 is TGTGCCAGTAGTACTCTTCCGAACACCGGGGAGCTGTTTTTT. This rearrangement joins TRBV19 to TRBJ2-2; D is ambiguous. V was cut by 4 bases and J by 0 bases, with 6 bases left in between. The CDR3 is 14 amino acids. The germline V gene encodes CDR1 LNHDA and CDR2 SQIVND (reference sequence). The full variable domain, rest sourced from reference TRBV19 and TRBJ2-2, is DGGITQSPKYLFRKEGQNVTLSCEQNLNHDAMYWYRQDPGQGLRLIYYSQIVNDFQKGDIAEGYSVSREKKESFPLTVTSAQKNPTAFYLCASSTLPNTGELFFGEGSRLTVL.

V usage is TRBV11-2 and J usage is TRBJ2-1; the D gene is possibly TRBD2 (5 bases). This CDR3 is 12 amino acids long. Deletions cut 1 base from V and 14 bases from J, with 12 bases between. Germline CDR1 reads SGHAT; CDR2 reads FQNNGV. Here the CDR3 DNA reads TGTGCCAGCAGCTTAGTCCCCGGAGCGGAGTTCTTC. It translates to CASSLVPGAEFF.

In its sample, this clone was seen a few times. J is TRBJ2-7 and V is TRBV4-3, with 10 bases aligning to TRBD1. Germline V gene data show CDR1 as LGHNA and CDR2 as YSLEER. V lost 3 bases to trimming and J lost 4 bases; unmatched junction nucleotides: 6. This CDR3 is built from 15 residues. The DNA of the CDR3 is TGCGCCAGCAGCCATGCCGGGACAGGGGAATACGAGCAGTACTTC. It is translated as CASSHAGTGEYEQYF.

CDR3 in amino acids: CAWRGRDTEAFF. The CDR3 nucleotides read TGTGCCTGGAGAGGGAGAGACACTGAAGCTTTCTTT. V is TRBV30 and J is TRBJ1-1; D is unresolved. This CDR3 region has 12 residues. In germline, CDR1 is GTSNPN, CDR2 SVGIG (reference sequence). V gave up 3 bases and J gave up 3 bases, with 8 bases separating them.

The chain links TRBV9 to TRBJ2-1, with 7 positions matching TRBD2. V dropped 0 bases and J dropped 15; count of bases not matched to a gene: 9. Germline V gene lookup returns CDR1 SGDLS and CDR2 YYNGEE. This CDR3 has 13 amino acids. CDR3 residues: CASSVAMGEGPFF. The CDR3 nucleotides read TGTGCCAGCAGCGTAGCTATGGGGGAGGGACCGTTCTTC. The whole variable domain, filled in from reference TRBV9 and TRBJ2-1, reads DSGVTQTPKHLITATGQRVTLRCSPRSGDLSVYWYQQSLDQGLQFLIQYYNGEERAKGNILERFSAQQFPDLHSELNLSSLELGDSALYFCASSVAMGEGPFFGPGTRLTVL.

CDR3 loop: CASSLSGSTYEQYF. CDR3 bases: TGTGCCAGCAGCCTTAGCGGATCTACCTACGAGCAGTACTTC. The chain is built from TRBV28 and TRBJ2-7, with a weak D call TRBD2 (6 bases). Trimming pared 6 bases from V and 2 bases from J, leaving 14 bases between. The CDR3 has 14 amino acids. Germline CDR1 MDHEN, CDR2 SYDVKM.

This chain's CDR3 is CASSPYRLAGYNEQFF. The CDR3 nucleotides read TGCGCCAGCAGCCCCTACCGACTAGCGGGTTACAATGAGCAGTTCTTC. This sequence joins TRBV5-1 and TRBJ2-1, with 10 bases that match TRBD2. The ends lost 4 bases at V and 4 bases at J; junction bases unmatched: 8. Germline-derived CDR1 and CDR2 are SGHRS and YFSETQ. The CDR3 runs to 16 residues. Looking up the rest from reference TRBV5-1 and TRBJ2-1 gives the full variable domain: KAGVTQTPRYLIKTRGQQVTLSCSPISGHRSVSWYQQTPGQGLQFLFEYFSETQRNKGNFPGRFSGRQFSNSRSEMNVSTLELGDSALYLCASSPYRLAGYNEQFFGPGTRLTVL.